The rows below give T cell receptor beta chains drawn from one sample of a study. TCRdb re-called the RT-PCR reads with MiXCR, one entry per CDR3 protein. The table has more than 550,000 distinct CDR3 sequences, 14% seen once; the top ten hold 3.6%. Sequenced input: memory CD4+ T cells from blood. All receptors come from a female donor in good health, serving as a healthy control. CDR3s include the opening cysteine and the closing phenylalanine or tryptophan. Each record gives: clone size, J gene, V gene, D gene, CDR3 protein, CDR3 DNA. D genes are given only for firm matches. Clone size is shown for a subset of rows, as once, few, many or a class of expanded clone.

abundance: few; j_gene: TRBJ2-1; v_gene: TRBV12-3/TRBV12-4; d_gene: NA; CDR3aa: CASSKQYNEQFF; CDR3nt: TGTGCCAGCAGCAAGCAGTACAATGAGCAGTTCTTC
abundance: NA; j_gene: TRBJ1-1; v_gene: TRBV10-3; d_gene: TRBD1; CDR3aa: CAISGTGENTEAFF; CDR3nt: TGTGCCATCAGTGGGACAGGGGAGAACACTGAAGCTTTCTTT
abundance: many; j_gene: TRBJ1-3; v_gene: TRBV30; d_gene: NA; CDR3aa: CAWSRSHSGNTIYF; CDR3nt: TGTGCCTGGAGTAGGTCCCACTCTGGAAACACCATATATTTT
abundance: NA; j_gene: TRBJ1-2; v_gene: TRBV20-1; d_gene: NA; CDR3aa: CSARTFGGTYDRGYTF; CDR3nt: TGCAGTGCTAGGACGTTCGGCGGGACATATGATCGTGGCTACACCTTC
abundance: few; j_gene: TRBJ1-5; v_gene: TRBV20-1; d_gene: NA; CDR3aa: CSARDQGSPSNQPQHF; CDR3nt: TGCAGTGCTAGAGATCAGGGCAGTCCGAGCAATCAGCCCCAGCATTTT
abundance: few; j_gene: TRBJ2-1; v_gene: TRBV27; d_gene: NA; CDR3aa: CASSFGALEGNEQFF; CDR3nt: TGTGCCAGCAGTTTTGGCGCCCTGGAGGGAAACGAGCAGTTCTTC
abundance: NA; j_gene: TRBJ2-5; v_gene: TRBV10-3; d_gene: NA; CDR3aa: CAISDGPGAQETQYF; CDR3nt: TGTGCCATCAGTGATGGACCGGGAGCCCAAGAGACCCAGTACTTC
abundance: few; j_gene: TRBJ2-5; v_gene: TRBV20-1; d_gene: NA; CDR3aa: CSARVLGSYITQETQYF; CDR3nt: TGCAGTGCTAGGGTACTAGGATCCTACATAACCCAAGAGACCCAGTACTTC
abundance: many; j_gene: TRBJ2-2; v_gene: TRBV6-5; d_gene: NA; CDR3aa: CASSYSIPRVSDTGELFF; CDR3nt: TGTGCCAGCAGTTACTCGATCCCCAGGGTGTCGGACACCGGGGAGCTGTTTTTT
abundance: many; j_gene: TRBJ1-2; v_gene: TRBV20-1; d_gene: NA; CDR3aa: CSARGHVVYGYTF; CDR3nt: TGCAGTGCTAGAGGCCACGTTGTCTATGGCTACACCTTC
abundance: NA; j_gene: TRBJ1-1; v_gene: TRBV15; d_gene: TRBD1; CDR3aa: CATSTTGANTEAFF; CDR3nt: TGTGCCACCAGCACGACAGGGGCCAACACTGAAGCTTTCTTT
abundance: few; j_gene: TRBJ2-7; v_gene: TRBV20-1; d_gene: TRBD1; CDR3aa: CSATGTETYEQYF; CDR3nt: TGCAGTGCTACCGGGACAGAAACCTACGAGCAGTACTTC
abundance: NA; j_gene: TRBJ1-3; v_gene: TRBV5-1; d_gene: NA; CDR3aa: CASSLDGFSGNTIYF; CDR3nt: TGCGCCAGCAGCTTGGACGGGTTCTCTGGAAACACCATATATTTT
abundance: NA; j_gene: TRBJ2-3; v_gene: TRBV7-9; d_gene: TRBD2; CDR3aa: CATALAERTDTQYF; CDR3nt: TGTGCCACCGCACTAGCGGAGCGCACAGATACGCAGTATTTT
abundance: NA; j_gene: TRBJ2-1; v_gene: TRBV20-1; d_gene: TRBD1; CDR3aa: CSALRDRGNEQFF; CDR3nt: TGCAGTGCTCTCCGGGACAGGGGCAATGAGCAGTTCTTC
abundance: once; j_gene: TRBJ2-1; v_gene: TRBV10-3; d_gene: TRBD1; CDR3aa: CAIAAGQGAYNEQFF; CDR3nt: TGTGCCATAGCCGCGGGACAGGGGGCATACAATGAGCAGTTCTTC
abundance: NA; j_gene: TRBJ2-5; v_gene: TRBV5-1; d_gene: NA; CDR3aa: CASSLVGGKETQYF; CDR3nt: TGCGCCAGCAGCTTGGTTGGCGGGAAAGAGACCCAGTACTTC
abundance: NA; j_gene: TRBJ1-4; v_gene: TRBV27; d_gene: NA; CDR3aa: CASSPRLITSGNTLTTNEKLFF; CDR3nt: TGTGCCAGCAGCCCAAGATTAATAACCTCTGGAAACACCTTAACAACTAATGAAAAACTGTTTTTT
abundance: many; j_gene: TRBJ2-7; v_gene: TRBV7-2; d_gene: NA; CDR3aa: CASSLLTGVVEQYF; CDR3nt: TGTGCCAGCAGCTTACTGACGGGAGTAGTCGAGCAGTACTTC
abundance: few; j_gene: TRBJ1-6; v_gene: TRBV5-1; d_gene: NA; CDR3aa: CASSSEVAYNSPLHF; CDR3nt: TGCGCCAGCAGCTCTGAGGTAGCCTATAATTCACCCCTCCACTTT
abundance: NA; j_gene: TRBJ2-7; v_gene: TRBV28; d_gene: TRBD1; CDR3aa: CASSQMRTGSYEQYF; CDR3nt: TGTGCCAGCAGCCAAATGAGGACAGGGTCATACGAGCAGTACTTC
abundance: NA; j_gene: TRBJ2-5; v_gene: TRBV7-9; d_gene: TRBD2; CDR3aa: CASSLAFNELAEETQYF; CDR3nt: TGTGCCAGCAGCTTAGCATTTAATGAACTAGCGGAAGAGACCCAGTACTTC
abundance: few; j_gene: TRBJ1-6; v_gene: TRBV18; d_gene: NA; CDR3aa: CASSTGTENSPLHF; CDR3nt: TGTGCCAGCTCAACCGGGACCGAAAATTCACCCCTCCACTTT
abundance: NA; j_gene: TRBJ2-5; v_gene: TRBV6-5; d_gene: NA; CDR3aa: CASIRQGGKTQYF; CDR3nt: TGTGCCAGCATCAGACAGGGAGGGAAGACCCAGTACTTC
abundance: NA; j_gene: TRBJ1-2; v_gene: TRBV5-5; d_gene: TRBD1; CDR3aa: CASSLVGTGLYGYTF; CDR3nt: TGTGCCAGCAGCTTGGTCGGGACAGGACTCTATGGCTACACCTTC
abundance: NA; j_gene: TRBJ2-1; v_gene: TRBV25-1; d_gene: TRBD2; CDR3aa: CASSEDGLAGDDEQFF; CDR3nt: TGTGCCAGCAGTGAGGACGGACTAGCGGGAGACGATGAGCAGTTCTTC
abundance: NA; j_gene: TRBJ2-2; v_gene: TRBV5-6; d_gene: TRBD1; CDR3aa: CASSSLDDRASGRSGELFF; CDR3nt: TGTGCCAGCAGCTCCCTCGATGACAGGGCCTCAGGCAGATCCGGGGAGCTGTTTTTT
abundance: few; j_gene: TRBJ1-4; v_gene: TRBV7-6; d_gene: TRBD1; CDR3aa: CASSSTIRQGNEKLFF; CDR3nt: TGTGCCAGCAGCTCAACTATTCGACAGGGAAATGAAAAACTGTTTTTT
abundance: many; j_gene: TRBJ2-1; v_gene: TRBV6-5; d_gene: TRBD1; CDR3aa: CASSYRQGGYNEQFF; CDR3nt: TGTGCCAGCAGTTACCGACAGGGGGGGTACAATGAGCAGTTCTTC
abundance: NA; j_gene: TRBJ2-7; v_gene: TRBV20-1; d_gene: NA; CDR3aa: CSARDLAKIYEQYF; CDR3nt: TGCAGTGCTAGAGATCTGGCCAAGATCTACGAGCAGTACTTC
abundance: many; j_gene: TRBJ2-1; v_gene: TRBV20-1; d_gene: NA; CDR3aa: CSGLGLGQFF; CDR3nt: TGCAGTGGGCTAGGGTTAGGGCAGTTCTTC
abundance: NA; j_gene: TRBJ2-2; v_gene: TRBV14; d_gene: NA; CDR3aa: CASSQNLGVTGELFF; CDR3nt: TGTGCCAGCAGCCAAAACCTCGGGGTCACCGGGGAGCTGTTTTTT
abundance: many; j_gene: TRBJ2-1; v_gene: TRBV7-2; d_gene: NA; CDR3aa: CASSPLGSYNEQFF; CDR3nt: TGTGCCAGCAGTCCACTAGGGTCCTACAATGAGCAGTTCTTC
abundance: NA; j_gene: TRBJ1-5; v_gene: TRBV20-1; d_gene: NA; CDR3aa: CSARDWGPSNQPQHF; CDR3nt: TGCAGTGCTAGAGATTGGGGTCCGAGCAATCAGCCCCAGCATTTT
abundance: many; j_gene: TRBJ1-2; v_gene: TRBV4-2; d_gene: TRBD1; CDR3aa: CASSSNRGYGYTF; CDR3nt: TGTGCCAGCAGCTCTAACAGGGGCTATGGCTACACCTTC
abundance: NA; j_gene: TRBJ1-1; v_gene: TRBV7-8; d_gene: NA; CDR3aa: CASSLYWGNTEAFF; CDR3nt: TGTGCCAGCAGCTTATATTGGGGGAACACTGAAGCTTTCTTT
abundance: NA; j_gene: TRBJ1-1; v_gene: TRBV5-1; d_gene: TRBD1; CDR3aa: CASSKGQGVAGTEAFF; CDR3nt: TGCGCCAGCAGCAAAGGACAGGGGGTGGCAGGCACTGAAGCTTTCTTT
abundance: NA; j_gene: TRBJ2-6; v_gene: TRBV15; d_gene: TRBD1; CDR3aa: CATSRSTGGSGANVLTF; CDR3nt: TGTGCCACCAGCAGATCGACAGGGGGCTCTGGGGCCAACGTCCTGACTTTC
abundance: NA; j_gene: TRBJ2-5; v_gene: TRBV27; d_gene: NA; CDR3aa: CATSERFQETQYF; CDR3nt: TGTGCCACCTCTGAGCGGTTTCAAGAGACCCAGTACTTC
abundance: NA; j_gene: TRBJ2-2; v_gene: TRBV7-3; d_gene: NA; CDR3aa: CASSSQGYGELFF; CDR3nt: TGTGCCAGCAGCTCGCAGGGTTACGGGGAGCTGTTTTTT
abundance: NA; j_gene: TRBJ2-7; v_gene: TRBV7-2; d_gene: NA; CDR3aa: CASSYPAGEQYF; CDR3nt: TGTGCCAGCAGCTATCCGGCCGGCGAGCAGTACTTC
abundance: NA; j_gene: TRBJ2-5; v_gene: TRBV7-9; d_gene: TRBD2; CDR3aa: CASSLGGTSGETQYF; CDR3nt: TGTGCCAGCAGCTTAGGAGGGACTAGCGGAGAGACCCAGTACTTC
abundance: few; j_gene: TRBJ1-5; v_gene: TRBV6-5; d_gene: NA; CDR3aa: CASSYIESAGHGGSNQPQHF; CDR3nt: TGTGCCAGCAGTTATATAGAATCGGCTGGCCATGGGGGAAGCAATCAGCCCCAGCATTTT
abundance: few; j_gene: TRBJ2-7; v_gene: TRBV11-2; d_gene: NA; CDR3aa: CASSLGGQAPYEQYF; CDR3nt: TGTGCCAGCAGCTTAGGGGGGCAGGCCCCCTACGAGCAGTACTTC
abundance: few; j_gene: TRBJ2-7; v_gene: TRBV28; d_gene: TRBD2; CDR3aa: CASKSGGGTSGRSYEQYF; CDR3nt: TGTGCCAGCAAGTCCGGGGGGGGGACTAGCGGGAGATCATACGAGCAGTACTTC
abundance: many; j_gene: TRBJ1-1; v_gene: TRBV12-3/TRBV12-4; d_gene: NA; CDR3aa: CASSFHNEAFF; CDR3nt: TGTGCCAGCAGTTTTCATAATGAAGCTTTCTTT
abundance: NA; j_gene: TRBJ1-1; v_gene: TRBV29-1; d_gene: NA; CDR3aa: CSGEKSGPEAFF; CDR3nt: TGCAGCGGTGAAAAGTCAGGGCCTGAAGCTTTCTTT
abundance: few; j_gene: TRBJ2-7; v_gene: TRBV10-3; d_gene: NA; CDR3aa: CAISDSKEQYF; CDR3nt: TGTGCCATCAGTGATTCGAAAGAGCAGTACTTC
abundance: once; j_gene: TRBJ2-7; v_gene: TRBV6-2/TRBV6-3; d_gene: NA; CDR3aa: CASNKMGSAYEQYF; CDR3nt: TGTGCCAGCAATAAAATGGGCAGTGCCTACGAGCAGTACTTC
abundance: few; j_gene: TRBJ2-1; v_gene: TRBV7-9; d_gene: NA; CDR3aa: CASSLAAGRVNEQFF; CDR3nt: TGTGCCAGCAGCTTAGCCGCCGGGAGAGTCAATGAGCAGTTCTTC
abundance: few; j_gene: TRBJ1-5; v_gene: TRBV18; d_gene: NA; CDR3aa: CASSPPGGLHNFQPQHF; CDR3nt: TGTGCCAGCTCACCTCCTGGGGGCCTCCATAATTTTCAGCCCCAGCATTTT
abundance: many; j_gene: TRBJ1-5; v_gene: TRBV10-3; d_gene: NA; CDR3aa: CAISDLPRGLNQPQHF; CDR3nt: TGTGCCATCAGTGACCTTCCCAGGGGACTCAATCAGCCCCAGCATTTT